These 21 T cell receptor beta chains were all obtained from the same sample, sequenced in a study of cytomegalovirus exposure and HLA in healthy donors. PCR amplification relied on 60 Vbeta primers (plus 13 Jbeta primers). Clones were read by immunoSEQ multiplex PCR, and TCRdb kept only the in-frame ones, dropping some. The sample lists 170,000 or so clones, roughly 80% seen once, with 6% to 7.5% in the top ten. The sequenced material came from PBMCs. Source of these receptors: a young man in good health and CMV-seropositive.

The rearrangement uses TRBV29-1 and TRBJ2-1; TRBD2 agrees at 7 bases. The CDR3 consists of 14 residues. The V and J ends lost 2 bases and 4 bases, in that order; junction bases with no gene match: 5. Germline V gives CDR1 SQVTM, CDR2 ANQGSEA. This chain's CDR3 is CSVENPSGYNEQFF. In nucleotides, the CDR3 is TGCAGCGTTGAAAACCCTAGCGGTTACAATGAGCAGTTCTTC.

V usage is TRBV6-6 and J usage is TRBJ1-2; 8 positions agree with TRBD1. Trimming at V came to 2 bases and at J to 3 bases, leaving 2 bases not matched to a gene. The CDR3 is 14 amino acids. CDR1 and CDR2 (germline): MNHNY, SVGAGI (reference sequence). CDR3: CASSYQGADYGYTF. The DNA of the CDR3 is TGTGCCAGCAGTTACCAGGGGGCGGACTATGGCTACACCTTC.

DNA of the CDR3: TGTGCCAGCAGTTATGGAACAGGTGTCACTGAAGCTTTCTTT. This sequence encodes CASSYGTGVTEAFF. V usage is TRBV6-5 and J usage is TRBJ1-1; tentatively, D is TRBD1 (5 bases). CDR3 size: 14 residues. Germline-derived CDR1 and CDR2 are MNHEY and SVGAGI. With 3 bases removed from V and 4 bases from J, the gap between germline ends came to 12 bases.

The chain recombines TRBV5-4 with TRBJ2-1, with 13 bases that match TRBD2. The germline CDR1 and CDR2 sequences are SGHNT and YYREEE (reference sequence). V shed 4 bases, J shed 9 bases, and the junction held 7 bases outside the gene matches. This CDR3 has 15 residues. The CDR3, as DNA: TGTGCCAGCAGCAGGACTAGCGGGAGTACGGGTGAGCAGTTCTTC. This codes for CASSRTSGSTGEQFF.

The chain is built from TRBV2 and TRBJ1-4, with TRBD1 identical over 8 bases. With V trimmed by 7 bases and J by 7 bases, 8 bases remained unmatched. Germline V lookup: CDR1 SNHLY, CDR2 FYNNEI. CDR3 size: 14 residues. CDR3 nucleotide sequence: TGTGCCAGCACCGGACAGGGTCGCGTTGAAAAACTGTTTTTT. It specifies CASTGQGRVEKLFF.

This chain joins TRBV5-1 and TRBJ1-6; unclear D gene. Germline V gene data show CDR1 as SGHRS and CDR2 as YFSETQ. V dropped 1 base and J dropped 3 bases, with 8 bases sitting between them. The CDR3 has 15 amino acids. This chain's CDR3 is CASSLSDNYNSPLHF. CDR3 nucleotide sequence: TGCGCCAGCAGCTTGTCAGACAACTATAATTCACCCCTCCACTTT.

The genes are TRBV7-9 and TRBJ1-2; D not resolved. The V gene lost 1 base and the J gene lost 2 bases, with 8 bases spanning the gap. Germline V gives CDR1 SEHNR, CDR2 FQNEAQ (reference sequence). CDR3 length: 14 amino acids. This CDR3 is CASSLVLGNYGYTF. The CDR3 nucleotides read TGTGCCAGCAGCTTAGTCCTCGGGAACTATGGCTACACCTTC.

This clone has a single count. The rearrangement uses TRBV25-1 and TRBJ1-1; maybe TRBD1 (5 bases). This CDR3 is 16 amino acids long. The V and J ends lost 4 bases and 4 bases respectively, with 19 bases between them. Germline loops: CDR1 MGHDK, CDR2 SYGVNS. The CDR3 nucleotides read TGTGCCAGCAGTGCCCACTTTGTTGGGGGAGGCACTGAAGCTTTCTTT. It codes for CASSAHFVGGGTEAFF.

The chain carries TRBV14 and TRBJ1-2; TRBD1 matches 7 bases. CDR1 is SGHDN and CDR2 is FVKESK in the germline V gene. The trim removed 4 bases at V and 4 bases at J, leaving 9 bases unmatched. This CDR3 is 15 amino acids long. The CDR3 sequence is CASSPRGGDSYGYTF. The CDR3 bases are TGTGCCAGCAGCCCCCGCGGGGGGGACAGCTATGGCTACACCTTC.

This clone was counted only a few times. The chain is built from TRBV2 and TRBJ2-5; 10 nucleotides line up with TRBD2. V dropped 7 bases and J dropped 12; count of bases not matched to a gene: 14. The CDR3 loop spans 14 amino acids. Germline lookup yields CDR1 SNHLY and CDR2 FYNNEI. The CDR3 region has the DNA TGTGCCAGCAACCCCTTACTAGCGGGGAGGCGTGAGTACTTC. Protein sequence: CASNPLLAGRREYF.

This chain uses TRBV6-1 with TRBJ2-7; TRBD1 is a possible D gene (5 bases). The CDR3 sequence is 15 residues long. The V end was cut by 4 bases, the J end by 1 base, with 14 bases between. CDR1 is MNHNS and CDR2 is SASEGT in the germline V gene. The CDR3, as DNA: TGTGCCAGCAGTGGCCCAGGGTCGTCGTCCTACGAGCAGTACTTC. Its protein product is CASSGPGSSSYEQYF.

The V gene is TRBV7-9, the J gene TRBJ2-1; D may be TRBD2 (5 bases). Trimming took off 2 bases at V and 9 bases at J, with 8 bases between the two ends. The CDR3 spans 12 residues. The germline V gene encodes CDR1 SEHNR and CDR2 FQNEAQ (reference sequence). DNA of the CDR3: TGTGCCAGCAGCTTACTGGGGAGTGAGCAGTTCTTC. Encoded protein: CASSLLGSEQFF.

V gene TRBV9 combines with J gene TRBJ1-1; a possible D gene is TRBD1 (5 bases). The germline V and J ends were trimmed by 0 bases and 5 bases, with 8 bases remaining between them. Germline CDR1 SGDLS, CDR2 YYNGEE. CDR3 length: 13 residues. The chain's CDR3 is CASSVVEGTEAFF. The CDR3 coding sequence is TGTGCCAGCAGCGTAGTGGAGGGGACTGAAGCTTTCTTT.

The V call is TRBV14, the J call TRBJ2-5, with 9 bases lining up with TRBD1. Germline V lookup: CDR1 SGHDN, CDR2 FVKESK. V lost 0 bases to trimming and J lost 6 bases; unmatched junction nucleotides: 5. The CDR3 is 15 residues long. CDR3 in DNA: TGTGCCAGCAGCCAAGAAACAGGGGGCGTAAAGACCCAGTACTTC. Amino acids: CASSQETGGVKTQYF.

The V gene is TRBV6-5, the J gene TRBJ1-1; 8 bases are shared with TRBD1. Germline CDR1 MNHEY, CDR2 SVGAGI. The CDR3 runs to 14 residues. V was clipped by 5 bases and J by 3 bases; unmatched bases: 5. The DNA for the CDR3 is TGTGCCAGCAGTGAACAGGGGGGGGACACTGAAGCTTTCTTT. This translates into CASSEQGGDTEAFF.

This clone was seen a single time. The chain couples TRBV5-1 to TRBJ2-2, with a possible D match to TRBD2 (5 bases). Germline values: CDR1 SGHRS, CDR2 YFSETQ. The CDR3 spans 16 residues. V shed 4 bases and J shed 3 bases, with 16 bases lying between them. The CDR3 loop is CASSPVSRGDTGELFF. In nucleotides, the CDR3 is TGCGCCAGCAGCCCGGTGTCCCGGGGAGACACCGGGGAGCTGTTTTTT.

CDR3: CARGYRGYEQYF. In DNA, the CDR3 is TGTGCCAGAGGATACAGGGGCTACGAGCAGTACTTC. V is TRBV25-1 and J is TRBJ2-7; TRBD1 matches at 7 bases. V shed 9 bases, J shed 3 bases, and the junction held 5 bases outside the gene matches. Germline CDR1 is MGHDK and CDR2 is SYGVNS. The CDR3 has 12 amino acids.

The chain combines TRBV9 with TRBJ1-2, with TRBD1 matching over 7 bases. CDR1 is SGDLS, CDR2 YYNGEE, per germline. V shed 3 bases, J shed 6 bases, and the junction held 8 bases outside the gene matches. This CDR3 region has 14 residues. In nucleotides, the CDR3 is TGTGCCAGCAGCGAGAGGGACAGACCAGATGGCTACACCTTC. Translation: CASSERDRPDGYTF.

This clone was seen only once. The rearrangement uses TRBV11-2 and TRBJ1-5, with D tentatively TRBD1 (6 bases). CDR3 size: 14 residues. Trimming cost V 2 bases and J 6 bases, with 11 bases left between them. CDR1 and CDR2 from the germline V gene are SGHAT and FQNNGV. The CDR3 DNA is TGTGCCAGCAGCTTAAATGGGGGCGTTCAGCCCCAGCATTTT. This encodes CASSLNGGVQPQHF. Combining the CDR3 with reference TRBV11-2 and TRBJ1-5 gives the whole variable domain EAGVAQSPRYKIIEKRQSVAFWCNPISGHATLYWYQQILGQGPKLLIQFQNNGVVDDSQLPKDRFSAERLKGVDSTLKIQPAKLEDSAVYLCASSLNGGVQPQHFGDGTRLSIL.

The rearrangement uses TRBV20-1 and TRBJ2-5; possibly TRBD2 for D (6 bases). The CDR3 contains 11 residues. Germline lookup yields CDR1 DFQATT and CDR2 SNEGSKA (reference sequence). The CDR3: CCGKSQETQYF. In nucleotides, the CDR3 is TGCTGCGGGAAGAGCCAAGAGACCCAGTACTTC.

J is TRBJ1-2 and V is TRBV6-5; 10 positions agree with TRBD1. The CDR3 contains 15 residues. With V trimmed by 7 bases and J by 0 bases, 5 bases remained unmatched. The V gene's germline CDR1 is MNHEY and CDR2 SVGAGI. CDR3 DNA: TGTGCCAGCACAAGGACAGGGGGAGCTAACTATGGCTACACCTTC. Translating it yields CASTRTGGANYGYTF.